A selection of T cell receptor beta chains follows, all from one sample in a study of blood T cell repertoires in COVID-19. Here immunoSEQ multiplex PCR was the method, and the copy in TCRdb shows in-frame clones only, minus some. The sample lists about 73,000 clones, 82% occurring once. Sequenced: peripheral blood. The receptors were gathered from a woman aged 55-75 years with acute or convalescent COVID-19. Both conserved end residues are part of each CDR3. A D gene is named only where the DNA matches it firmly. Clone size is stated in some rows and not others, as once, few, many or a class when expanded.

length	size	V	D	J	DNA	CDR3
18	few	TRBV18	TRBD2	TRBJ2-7	TGTGCCAGCTCACCGGATCTCGGACTAGCGGGAGTTTCCTACGAGCAGTACTTC	CASSPDLGLAGVSYEQYF
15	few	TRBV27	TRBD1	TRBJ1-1	TGTGCCAGCAGTCAATGGACAGGGGGCTTTACTGAAGCTTTCTTT	CASSQWTGGFTEAFF
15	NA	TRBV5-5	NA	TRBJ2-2	TGTGCCAGCAGCTTGGGGGGCTCCTACACCGGGGAGCTGTTTTTT	CASSLGGSYTGELFF
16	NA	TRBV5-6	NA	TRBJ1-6	TGTGCCAGCAGCTTGAGACGGGGGAACATTAATTCACCCCTCCACTTT	CASSLRRGNINSPLHF
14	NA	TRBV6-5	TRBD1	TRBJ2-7	TGTGCCAGCAGGGAGGACAGGAGCTCCTACGAGCAGTACTTC	CASREDRSSYEQYF
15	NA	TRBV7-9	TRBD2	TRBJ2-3	TGTGCCAGCAGCCAAACTAGCGGGACCACAGATACGCAGTATTTT	CASSQTSGTTDTQYF
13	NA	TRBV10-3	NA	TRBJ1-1	TGTGCCATCAGTGAGCAAATGAACACTGAAGCTTTCTTT	CAISEQMNTEAFF
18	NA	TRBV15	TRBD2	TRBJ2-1	TGTGCCACCAGCCCGACCGAAACTAGCGGCCCTTCCTACAATGAGCAGTTCTTC	CATSPTETSGPSYNEQFF
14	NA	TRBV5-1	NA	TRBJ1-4	TGCGCCAGCCGGCGACCGGGTGTGAATGAAAAACTGTTTTTT	CASRRPGVNEKLFF
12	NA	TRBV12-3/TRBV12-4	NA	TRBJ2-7	TGTGCCAGCAGACAGGGAGCCTACGAGCAGTACTTC	CASRQGAYEQYF
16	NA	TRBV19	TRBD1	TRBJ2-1	TGTGCCAGTAGTATGACAGGGGCTGGGGTCTACAATGAGCAGTTCTTC	CASSMTGAGVYNEQFF
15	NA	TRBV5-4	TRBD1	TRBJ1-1	TGTGCCAGCAGCTTGGGTGCCGACAGGGACACTGAAGCTTTCTTT	CASSLGADRDTEAFF
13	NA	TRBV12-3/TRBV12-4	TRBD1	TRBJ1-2	TGTGCCAGCAGTGTGGACAGGGGCCAAGGCTACACCTTC	CASSVDRGQGYTF
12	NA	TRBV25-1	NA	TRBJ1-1	TGTGCCAGCAGTGATCTGGGGGGGAAAGCTTTCTTT	CASSDLGGKAFF
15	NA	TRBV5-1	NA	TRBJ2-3	TGCGCCAGCAGCTTGGCGGGGATTAGCACAGATACGCAGTATTTT	CASSLAGISTDTQYF
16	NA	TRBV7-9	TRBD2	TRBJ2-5	TGTGCCAGCAGCTTAGGGACTAGCGTGACCCAAGAGACCCAGTACTTC	CASSLGTSVTQETQYF
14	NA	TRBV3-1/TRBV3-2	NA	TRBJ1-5	TGTGCCAGCAGCCAATTACAGAATAATCAGCCCCAGCATTTT	CASSQLQNNQPQHF
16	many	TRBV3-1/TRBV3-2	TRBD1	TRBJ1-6	TGTGCCAGCAAGAACAGGGGGGGATGGTATAATTCACCCCTCCACTTT	CASKNRGGWYNSPLHF
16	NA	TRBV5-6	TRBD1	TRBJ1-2	TGTGCCAGCAGCCTCGTCACAGGGGATGGAGGAAGTGGCTACACCTTC	CASSLVTGDGGSGYTF
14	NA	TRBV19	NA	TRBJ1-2	TGTGCCAGTAGTGTTCAGGGCCGGAACTATGGCTACACCTTC	CASSVQGRNYGYTF
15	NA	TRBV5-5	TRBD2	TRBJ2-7	TGTGCCAGCAGCTTGTCTAGCGGGAGTTCCTACGAGCAGTACTTC	CASSLSSGSSYEQYF
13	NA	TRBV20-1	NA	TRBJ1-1	TGCAGTGCTAGTCCGGGGGGGAACACTGAAGCTTTCTTT	CSASPGGNTEAFF
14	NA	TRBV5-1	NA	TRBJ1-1	TGCGCCAGCAGCTTGGCCGGAGGGGACACTGAAGCTTTCTTT	CASSLAGGDTEAFF
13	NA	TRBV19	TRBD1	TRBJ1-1	TGTGCCAGTAAGACAGGGGTGGACACTGAAGCTTTCTTT	CASKTGVDTEAFF
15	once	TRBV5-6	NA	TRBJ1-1	TGTGCCAGCAGCTTGTTCGACAGACGGAACACTGAAGCTTTCTTT	CASSLFDRRNTEAFF
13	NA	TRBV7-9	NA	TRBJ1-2	TGTGCCAGCAGCTTGCCAGGGGCGGAAGGCTACACCTTC	CASSLPGAEGYTF
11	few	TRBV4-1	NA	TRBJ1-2	TGCGCCAGCAGCCAATCGGGTGGCTACACCTTC	CASSQSGGYTF
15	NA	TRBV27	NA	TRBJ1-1	TGTGCCAGCAGTTTATGGGGGGGCGCGGACACTGAAGCTTTCTTT	CASSLWGGADTEAFF
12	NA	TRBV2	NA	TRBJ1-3	TGTGCCAGCACCACAGGGGGAAACACCATATATTTT	CASTTGGNTIYF
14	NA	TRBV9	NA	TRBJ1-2	TGTGCCAGCAGCGTAGTAACAGCCAGCTATGGCTACACCTTC	CASSVVTASYGYTF
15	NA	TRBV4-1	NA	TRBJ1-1	TGCGCCAGCAGCCAAGAACTACTTCGGAACACTGAAGCTTTCTTT	CASSQELLRNTEAFF
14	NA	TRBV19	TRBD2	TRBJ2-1	TGTGCCAGTAGTCTGCGGGAGGTCCGCAATGAGCAGTTCTTC	CASSLREVRNEQFF
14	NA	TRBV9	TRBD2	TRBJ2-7	TGTGCCAGCAGCGGACAGCGGGAGCCCTACGAGCAGTACTTC	CASSGQREPYEQYF